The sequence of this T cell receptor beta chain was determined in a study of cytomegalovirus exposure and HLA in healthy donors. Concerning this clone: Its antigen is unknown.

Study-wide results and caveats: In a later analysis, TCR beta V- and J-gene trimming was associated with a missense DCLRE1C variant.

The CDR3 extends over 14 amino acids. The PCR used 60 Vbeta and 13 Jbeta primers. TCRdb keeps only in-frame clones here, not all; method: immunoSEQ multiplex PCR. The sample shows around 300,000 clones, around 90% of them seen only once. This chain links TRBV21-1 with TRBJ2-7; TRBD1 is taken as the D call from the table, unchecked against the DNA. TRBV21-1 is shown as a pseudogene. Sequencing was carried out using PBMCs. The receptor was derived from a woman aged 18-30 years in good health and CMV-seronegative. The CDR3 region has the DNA TGTGCCAGCAGCAAAAGGGACAGGGCGATCGAGCAGTACTTC. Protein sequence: CASSKRDRAIEQYF.